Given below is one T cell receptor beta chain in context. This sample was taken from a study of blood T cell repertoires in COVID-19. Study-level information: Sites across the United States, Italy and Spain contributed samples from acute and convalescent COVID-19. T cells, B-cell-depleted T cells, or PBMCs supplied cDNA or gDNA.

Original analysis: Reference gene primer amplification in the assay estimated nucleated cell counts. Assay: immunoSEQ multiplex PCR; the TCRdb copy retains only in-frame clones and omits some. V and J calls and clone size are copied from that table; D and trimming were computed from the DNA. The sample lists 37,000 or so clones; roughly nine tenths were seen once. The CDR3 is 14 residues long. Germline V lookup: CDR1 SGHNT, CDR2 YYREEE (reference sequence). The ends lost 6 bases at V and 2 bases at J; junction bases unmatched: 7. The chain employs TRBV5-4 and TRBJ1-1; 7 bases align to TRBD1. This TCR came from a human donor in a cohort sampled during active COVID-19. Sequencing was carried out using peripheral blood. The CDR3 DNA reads TGTGCCAGCAACAAAGACAGGGAAAACACTGAAGCTTTCTTT. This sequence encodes CASNKDRENTEAFF.